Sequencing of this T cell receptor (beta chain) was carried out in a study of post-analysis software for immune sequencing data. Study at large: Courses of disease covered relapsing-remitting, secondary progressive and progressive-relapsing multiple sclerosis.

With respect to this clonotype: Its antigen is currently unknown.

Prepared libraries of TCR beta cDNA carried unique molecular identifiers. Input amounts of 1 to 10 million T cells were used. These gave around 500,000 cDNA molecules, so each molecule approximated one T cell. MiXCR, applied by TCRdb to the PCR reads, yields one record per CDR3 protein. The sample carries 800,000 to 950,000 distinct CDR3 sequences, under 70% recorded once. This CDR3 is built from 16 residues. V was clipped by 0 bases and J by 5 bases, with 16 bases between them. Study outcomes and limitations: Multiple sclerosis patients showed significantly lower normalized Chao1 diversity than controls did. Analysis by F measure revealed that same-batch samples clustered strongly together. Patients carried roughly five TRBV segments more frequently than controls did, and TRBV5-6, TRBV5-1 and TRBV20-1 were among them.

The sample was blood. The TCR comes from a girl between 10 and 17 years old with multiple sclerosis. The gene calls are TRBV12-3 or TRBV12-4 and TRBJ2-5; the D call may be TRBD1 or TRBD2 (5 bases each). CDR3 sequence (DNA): TGTGCCAGCAGTTTAGCCGACAGCGGTATAAGGGAGACCCAGTACTTC. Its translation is CASSLADSGIRETQYF.